The next 16 T cell receptor beta chains were all read from a single sample in a study of PD-L1 blockade in urothelial cancer. Time point described: pretreatment peripheral blood. Measured with immunoSEQ multiplex PCR; TCRdb has only the in-frame clones, and not every one. The data hold tens of thousands of clones, with around nine tenths observed a single time. Sequencing used PBMCs, obtained around atezolizumab (anti-PD-L1) treatment. All receptors come from a woman aged 60-75 years with urothelial cancer.

This clone is a singleton in its sample. V and J are TRBV4-2 and TRBJ2-3; possibly TRBD2 for D (6 bases). CDR1 and CDR2 (germline): LGHNA, YNFKEQ. Trimming stripped 8 bases from V and 6 bases from J, with 18 bases between. The CDR3 loop spans 14 amino acids. CDR3 nucleotide sequence: TGTGCCAGCGGCTCCGGGAGCGCCGGGGATACGCAGTATTTT. The encoded protein is CASGSGSAGDTQYF.

The chain has TRBV6-5 and TRBJ2-5; 13 bases align to TRBD2. J gave up 5 bases and V 1 base, and 4 bases lay outside the gene matches. This CDR3 region has 16 residues. Germline V lookup: CDR1 MNHEY, CDR2 SVGAGI. CDR3 sequence: CASSYLGTSGMETQYF. The DNA of the CDR3 is TGTGCCAGCAGTTACTTAGGGACTAGCGGGATGGAGACCCAGTACTTC.

The J gene is TRBJ1-2, the V gene TRBV5-1, with D unclear. CDR1 is SGHRS and CDR2 is YFSETQ in the germline V gene. Trimming left V 3 bases short and J 0 bases short, with 15 bases between. CDR3 length: 16 residues. The CDR3 loop reads CASSSTALAANYGYTF. CDR3 DNA: TGCGCCAGCAGCTCAACGGCCTTGGCGGCTAACTATGGCTACACCTTC. Complete variable domain (other parts from reference TRBV5-1 and TRBJ1-2): KAGVTQTPRYLIKTRGQQVTLSCSPISGHRSVSWYQQTPGQGLQFLFEYFSETQRNKGNFPGRFSGRQFSNSRSEMNVSTLELGDSALYLCASSSTALAANYGYTFGSGTRLTVV.

The chain uses TRBV6-5 and TRBJ2-7, with 8 nucleotides matching TRBD1. Trimming at V came to 7 bases and at J to 7 bases, leaving 9 bases not matched to a gene. This CDR3 has 13 amino acids. Germline V CDR1 and CDR2: MNHEY, SVGAGI. CDR3 protein: CASNTWDRKEQYF. As DNA, the CDR3 is TGTGCCAGCAATACCTGGGACAGGAAAGAGCAGTACTTC.

The V and J genes are TRBV7-2 and TRBJ2-1; 8 nucleotides match TRBD2. CDR3 size: 14 residues. The germline V gene encodes CDR1 SGHTA and CDR2 FQGNSA. J was trimmed by 7 bases and V by 4 bases; bases with no gene match: 6. The CDR3 bases are TGTGCCAGCAGCTCCGAATCGGGGGGGAATGAGCAGTTCTTC. The encoded protein is CASSSESGGNEQFF.

The chain carries TRBV5-6 and TRBJ1-5; D not certain. The CDR3 covers 13 residues. Germline V CDR1 and CDR2: SGHDT, YYEEEE. V dropped 4 bases and J dropped 11 bases, with 16 bases sitting between them. For the CDR3, the DNA is TGTGCCAGCAGCCTGGCGCACAGTCAAACCCAGCATTTT. This codes for CASSLAHSQTQHF.

V is TRBV13 and J is TRBJ2-1, with D perhaps TRBD2 (5 bases). The germline V gene has CDR1 PRHDT and CDR2 FYEKMQ (reference sequence). The CDR3 is 17 residues long. V was trimmed by 1 base and J by 0 bases, leaving 13 bases between them. CDR3 DNA sequence: TGTGCCAGCAGCTTAGAAGGATCTGAGGGCTCCTACAATGAGCAGTTCTTC. It encodes CASSLEGSEGSYNEQFF. Full variable domain (missing parts from reference TRBV13 and TRBJ2-1): AAGVIQSPRHLIKEKRETATLKCYPIPRHDTVYWYQQGPGQDPQFLISFYEKMQSDKGSIPDRFSAQQFSDYHSELNMSSLELGDSALYFCASSLEGSEGSYNEQFFGPGTRLTVL.

The genes are TRBV4-1 and TRBJ2-1; D is unclear. The CDR3 contains 16 residues. Trimming cost V 0 bases and J 4 bases, with 13 bases left between them. Looked up from germline, CDR1 is MGHRA and CDR2 is YSYEKL. Written as DNA, the CDR3 is TGCGCCAGCAGCCAAGATCCGGCTCTGAGGTACAATGAGCAGTTCTTC. This codes for CASSQDPALRYNEQFF.

The J gene is TRBJ1-3, the V gene TRBV18; D possibly corresponds to TRBD1 (5 bases). V was shortened by 5 bases and J by 7 bases, with 15 bases between the two germline ends. Looked up from germline, CDR1 is KGHSH and CDR2 is LQKENI. The CDR3 sequence is 14 residues long. CDR3 amino acids: CASSGAALGNTIYF. The DNA of the CDR3 is TGTGCCAGCTCAGGGGCGGCCCTGGGGAACACCATATATTTT. Variable domain in full (rest from reference TRBV18 and TRBJ1-3): NAGVMQNPRHLVRRRGQEARLRCSPMKGHSHVYWYRQLPEEGLKFMVYLQKENIIDESGMPKERFSAEFPKEGPSILRIQQVVRGDSAAYFCASSGAALGNTIYFGEGSWLTVV.

The gene calls are TRBV9 and TRBJ1-1, with a weak D call TRBD1 (5 bases). CDR3 size: 14 residues. Trimming stripped 3 bases from V and 4 bases from J, with 13 bases between. CDR1 and CDR2 from the germline V gene are SGDLS and YYNGEE. CDR3 bases: TGTGCCAGCAGCGGCGGGACCATGAGCACTGAAGCTTTCTTT. Protein sequence: CASSGGTMSTEAFF.

The V and J genes are TRBV10-3 and TRBJ2-2; D possibly corresponds to TRBD2 (5 bases). The CDR3 runs 16 residues. CDR1 is ENHRY and CDR2 is SYGVKD in the germline V gene. Trimming removed 0 bases at V and 4 bases at J, with 12 bases between. The CDR3 coding sequence is TGTGCCATCAGTGAGTCGAAGCGGAGCTCCACCGGGGAGCTGTTTTTT. Translation gives CAISESKRSSTGELFF.

This chain uses TRBV7-8 with TRBJ2-1, with a weak D call TRBD2 (5 bases). V was pared by 0 bases and J by 7 bases, with 10 bases between. The V gene's germline CDR1 is SGHVS and CDR2 FQNEAQ. The CDR3 has 14 residues. CDR3 amino acids: CASSLAGGGNEQFF. The CDR3 nucleotides read TGTGCCAGCAGCTTAGCCGGTGGCGGGAATGAGCAGTTCTTC.

The chain carries TRBV28 and TRBJ1-1; D may be TRBD1 (5 bases). The CDR3 contains 14 residues. Between the trimmed V and J ends, which lost 6 bases and 5 bases, there was a span of 16 bases. In germline, CDR1 is MDHEN, CDR2 SYDVKM. CDR3 in amino acids: CASRPRGGGTEAFF. The DNA of the CDR3 is TGTGCCAGCAGGCCGCGGGGGGGAGGAACTGAAGCTTTCTTT.

The rearrangement joins TRBV6-5 to TRBJ2-7, with a possible D match to TRBD1 (6 bases). Germline loops: CDR1 MNHEY, CDR2 SVGAGI. There are 15 residues in the CDR3. With 6 bases removed from V and 4 bases from J, the gap between germline ends came to 19 bases. In nucleotides, the CDR3 is TGTGCCAGCAGGGTCCCGGCAGGGGCCCCTTACGAGCAGTACTTC. It specifies CASRVPAGAPYEQYF.

V and J are TRBV27 and TRBJ1-2; D is perhaps TRBD1 (6 bases). The germline CDR1 and CDR2 sequences are MNHEY and SMNVEV (reference sequence). This CDR3 has 14 residues. Between the trimmed V and J ends, which lost 2 bases and 4 bases, there was a span of 11 bases. The CDR3 nucleotides read TGTGCCAGCAGTTTAAGGCAGGGGTCCTATGGCTACACCTTC. It translates to CASSLRQGSYGYTF.

The CDR3 nucleotides are TGTGCCAGCAGCCCCGGGAATACGCAGTATTTT. Translation gives CASSPGNTQYF. The chain employs TRBV7-2 and TRBJ2-3, with TRBD2 as a possible D gene (5 bases). The CDR3 sequence is 11 residues long. CDR1 is SGHTA, CDR2 FQGNSA, per germline. V gave up 5 bases and J gave up 7 bases, with 7 bases separating them.